Listed below are T cell receptor beta chains from one sample, sequenced in a study of blood T cells in healthy people across ages. A single record per CDR3 protein comes from TCRdb applying MiXCR to the 5' RACE reads. The sample lists about 1,500,000 distinct CDR3 sequences, approximately 40% occurring once. Sequencing was done on a sample of blood. The receptors shown here come from a woman younger than 35 in good health. Each CDR3 is given with its conserved first and last residue. The order of the fields is D gene, V gene, J gene, clone size, CDR3 DNA, CDR3 protein. D genes are given only for firm matches. Size tells how often a clone was seen (once, few, many) or the class of an expanded clone, and some rows leave it out.

>TRBD2|TRBV14|TRBJ2-1|NA
TGTGCCAGCAGCCAGAGTATAGCGGGAGCCAGCAATGAGCAGTTCTTC
CASSQSIAGASNEQFF
>NA|TRBV20-1|TRBJ2-7|NA
TGCAGTGCTAGAGCCCCGGCGAACGGCTCCTACGAGCAGTACTTC
CSARAPANGSYEQYF
>TRBD1|TRBV12-3/TRBV12-4|TRBJ1-4|NA
TGTGCCAGCAAGACGACAGGGGGTAGGGAAAAACTGTTTTTT
CASKTTGGREKLFF
>NA|TRBV11-3|TRBJ1-1|NA
TGTGCCAGCAGCTTGGGGACATCATTGAACACTGAAGCTTTCTTT
CASSLGTSLNTEAFF
>NA|TRBV20-1|TRBJ1-1|NA
TGCAGTGCTAGAGGGGGACAGAACACTGAAGCTTTCTTT
CSARGGQNTEAFF
>NA|TRBV6-1|TRBJ2-3|NA
TGTGCCAGCAGTGAAGGGGCCGGTGCGCAGTATTTT
CASSEGAGAQYF
>TRBD2|TRBV29-1|TRBJ2-7|many
TGCAGCGTAGACGGGGGGAACTCCTACGAGCAGTACTTC
CSVDGGNSYEQYF
>TRBD1|TRBV6-6|TRBJ2-5|NA
TGTGCCAGCAGTTACCTGAGGACAGGGGATCTCCTACGGGAGCAGTACTTC
CASSYLRTGDLLREQYF
>TRBD2|TRBV12-3/TRBV12-4|TRBJ2-7|few
TGTGCCAGCATGGGACTAGGAAACTACGAGCAGTACTTC
CASMGLGNYEQYF
>NA|TRBV25-1|TRBJ1-4|NA
TGTGCCAGCGAGGGGGAGGCTGAAAAACTGTTTTTT
CASEGEAEKLFF
>TRBD2|TRBV6-1|TRBJ2-1|NA
TGTGCCAGCAGTATAGCGGGAGGCTCTAGCTCCTACAATGAGCAGTTCTTC
CASSIAGGSSSYNEQFF
>TRBD2|TRBV6-6|TRBJ2-7|NA
TGTGCCAGCAGTTACCGGTCGGGACTAACGGATTCCTACGAGCAGTACTTC
CASSYRSGLTDSYEQYF
>TRBD1|TRBV7-2|TRBJ1-2|few
TGTGCCAGCAGCTTAGCACAGGGGGTTGGGTATGGCTACACCTTC
CASSLAQGVGYGYTF
>TRBD2|TRBV20-1|TRBJ2-5|few
TGCAGTGGGTGGGCTAGCGGGAGCCAAGAGACCCAGTACTTC
CSGWASGSQETQYF
>NA|TRBV24-1|TRBJ2-4|NA
TGTGCCACCAGTGATTCGGTTGACTACCGGGCGGCCAAAAACATTCAGTACTTC
CATSDSVDYRAAKNIQYF
>NA|TRBV6-1|TRBJ1-1|NA
TGTGCCACGGAGGGGGGGAACACTGAAGCTTTCTTT
CATEGGNTEAFF
>TRBD2|TRBV3-1|TRBJ2-4|NA
TGTGCCAGCAGCCAAGCGCTGCGGGGGGCTGGCAAAAACATTCAGTACTTC
CASSQALRGAGKNIQYF
>NA|TRBV14|TRBJ2-7|NA
TGTGCCAGCAGCCAAGAAGGCACCTTTCCCTCCTACGAGCAGTACTTC
CASSQEGTFPSYEQYF
>NA|TRBV20-1|TRBJ2-2|NA
TGCAGTGCTAGACCCAGTCTCGGGGGTGGGGAGCTGTTTTTT
CSARPSLGGGELFF
>TRBD2|TRBV3-1|TRBJ2-1|NA
TGTGCCAGCAGCCAAGATTGGGGCGGGGGCTACAATGAGCAGTTCTTC
CASSQDWGGGYNEQFF
>NA|TRBV5-6|TRBJ1-5|NA
TGTGCCAGCAGCCCGGGAGGGGACGTCTATAGCAATCAGCCCCAGCATTTT
CASSPGGDVYSNQPQHF
>NA|TRBV12-3/TRBV12-4|TRBJ1-2|once
TGTGCCAGCAGACGGACCTTTTATGGCTACACCTTC
CASRRTFYGYTF
>TRBD2|TRBV20-1|TRBJ2-1|few
TGCAGTGCTCGACGGGGGGGAGACAATGAGCAGTTCTTC
CSARRGGDNEQFF
>NA|TRBV18|TRBJ2-1|NA
TGTGCCAGCTCACCACCATCGTCGCAGAACAATGAGCAGTTCTTC
CASSPPSSQNNEQFF
>NA|TRBV15|TRBJ1-5|NA
TGTGCCACCAGCCCCCGAGGGCAGGTCCTAAGCAATCAGCCCCAGCATTTT
CATSPRGQVLSNQPQHF
>NA|TRBV20-1|TRBJ2-7|NA
TGCAGTGCTAGTATCCAGCCCACAGAAGCCTACTACGAGCAGTACTTC
CSASIQPTEAYYEQYF
>NA|TRBV9|TRBJ1-2|few
TGTGCCAGCAGCGTAGAAGAGGGAGGGTTCGGCACCTTC
CASSVEEGGFGTF
>TRBD1|TRBV25-1|TRBJ2-7|NA
TGTGCCAGCAGTGATCCCGGGACAGGGACCTACGAGCAGTACTTC
CASSDPGTGTYEQYF
>NA|TRBV20-1|TRBJ2-3|NA
TGCAGTGCTAGAGTTATGCGGACTAGCACAGATACGCAGTATTTT
CSARVMRTSTDTQYF
>NA|TRBV5-1|TRBJ1-2|few
TGCGCCAGCAGCTCGAAACTCCGGGGGCCGAACTATGGCTACACCTTC
CASSSKLRGPNYGYTF
>NA|TRBV7-9|TRBJ1-4|NA
TGTGCCAGCAGCACGACAGGCGGGGAAAAACTGTTTTTT
CASSTTGGEKLFF
>TRBD1|TRBV6-5|TRBJ2-7|NA
TGTGCCAGCAGCTCGATACAGGGGGGATTTTACGAGCAGTACTTC
CASSSIQGGFYEQYF
>TRBD1|TRBV7-2|TRBJ1-2|few
TGTGCCAGCAGCTTACAGGGACAGATCTATGGCTACACCTTC
CASSLQGQIYGYTF
>TRBD1|TRBV9|TRBJ1-1|NA
TGTGCCAGCAGCGGCATGGACAGGGGCGGGACTGAAGCTTTCTTT
CASSGMDRGGTEAFF
>TRBD1|TRBV10-3|TRBJ2-2|NA
TGTGCCATCAGTGCCCCCAGGGGGCAGGAAAACACCGGGGAGCTGTTTTTT
CAISAPRGQENTGELFF
>NA|TRBV18|TRBJ2-7|NA
TGTGCCAGCTCATCTCCCCAGGGCTCCTACGAGCAGTACTTC
CASSSPQGSYEQYF
>NA|TRBV19|TRBJ2-1|NA
TGTGCCAGTAGTATAGCCACGGGGTACAATGAGCAGTTCTTC
CASSIATGYNEQFF
>NA|TRBV14|TRBJ2-7|NA
TGTGCCAGCAGCCAGGTAGGGGCGGCCGAGCAGTACTTC
CASSQVGAAEQYF
>TRBD2|TRBV27|TRBJ2-1|few
TGTGCCAGCAGTTCCTCCCCTACCCTAGCGGGCGCCAACAATGAGCAGTTCTTC
CASSSSPTLAGANNEQFF
>NA|TRBV15|TRBJ2-4|NA
TGTGCCACCAGCAGAGATAAGGGTTCCAAAAACATTCAGTACTTC
CATSRDKGSKNIQYF
>TRBD1|TRBV5-1|TRBJ2-7|few
TGCGCCAGCAGCGCGGGACAGGGGAAACCCGAGCAGTACTTC
CASSAGQGKPEQYF
>NA|TRBV4-2|TRBJ1-4|NA
TGTGCCAGCACGTCTCCGACGGGGGCGGGAGAAAAACTGTTTTTT
CASTSPTGAGEKLFF
>NA|TRBV7-9|TRBJ1-5|NA
TGTGCCAGCACCCTTTATTACAGGACAAGCAATCAGCCCCAGCATTTT
CASTLYYRTSNQPQHF
>NA|TRBV27|TRBJ2-7|NA
TGTGCCAGCACGTCGGGCGGATTCTCCTACGAGCAGTACTTC
CASTSGGFSYEQYF
>TRBD2|TRBV7-8|TRBJ2-1|NA
TGTGCCAGCAGCTACCGGACTAGTAACAATGAGCAGTTCTTC
CASSYRTSNNEQFF
>NA|TRBV27|TRBJ1-1|many
TGTGCCAGCAGCTTCCGGGGCACTGAAGCTTTCTTT
CASSFRGTEAFF
>NA|TRBV6-5|TRBJ2-5|NA
TGTGCCAGCAGTGAGGGGCGTAGTAGGGAGACCCAGTACTTC
CASSEGRSRETQYF
>TRBD2|TRBV2|TRBJ2-7|few
TGTGCCAGCAGTGAACCGAACGGACTAGAAATCTACGAGCAGTACTTC
CASSEPNGLEIYEQYF
>NA|TRBV5-5|TRBJ2-5|NA
TGTGCCAGCAGCTTGGTGGACAGCGATGGGGAGCAGTACTTC
CASSLVDSDGEQYF
>TRBD2|TRBV5-1|TRBJ2-7|NA
TGCGCCAGCAGCTTGGAGGGCGGGAGCGACGAGCAGTACTTC
CASSLEGGSDEQYF
>NA|TRBV12-5|TRBJ1-6|NA
TGTGCTAGTGGCCAGGGGTCAAATAATTCACCCCTCCACTTT
CASGQGSNNSPLHF
>TRBD2|TRBV12-5|TRBJ2-1|NA
TGTGCTAGTGGTCCCGGGACTAGCGGGGTCAATGAGCAGTTCTTC
CASGPGTSGVNEQFF
>NA|TRBV5-1|TRBJ2-7|NA
TGCGCCAGCAGCTCCATCGGGGACTCCTACTTTTTGGACGATGAGCAGTACTTC
CASSSIGDSYFLDDEQYF